This entry concerns a single T cell receptor beta chain. The data were obtained in a study of shared clonotypes between healthy human individuals. Assay runs were performed at deep level. Assay used: immunoSEQ multiplex PCR; TCRdb lists only in-frame clones, some missing. The repertoire holds roughly 450,000 clones, with 79% as singletons. Genomic DNA for unsorted samples was obtained from tens of millions of PBMCs. The germline V gene encodes CDR1 ENHRY and CDR2 SYGVKD. This CDR3 is 12 amino acids long. Trimming removed 6 bases from V and 8 bases from J; junction bases left unmatched: 5. This clonotype originated in a woman aged 40-49 years in good health. Some clones in this sample may be carry-over from other donors' samples. This chain uses TRBV10-3 with TRBJ2-3; 7 bases are shared with TRBD1. The sequenced sample consisted of PBMCs. CDR3 sequence: CAISGSGGTQYF. CDR3 DNA sequence: TGTGCCATCAGCGGTTCAGGGGGTACGCAGTATTTT.